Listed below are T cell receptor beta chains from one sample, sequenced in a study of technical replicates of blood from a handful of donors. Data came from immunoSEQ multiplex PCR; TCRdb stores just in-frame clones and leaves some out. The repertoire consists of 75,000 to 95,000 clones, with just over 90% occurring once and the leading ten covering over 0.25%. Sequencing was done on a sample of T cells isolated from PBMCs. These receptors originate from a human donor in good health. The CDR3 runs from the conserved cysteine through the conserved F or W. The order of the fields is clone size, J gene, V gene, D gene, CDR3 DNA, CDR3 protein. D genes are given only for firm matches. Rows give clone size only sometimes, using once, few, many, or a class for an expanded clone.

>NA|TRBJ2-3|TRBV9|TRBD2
TGTGCCAGCAGCGTCGTTGAGCGGGGGAGCACAGATACGCAGTATTTT
CASSVVERGSTDTQYF
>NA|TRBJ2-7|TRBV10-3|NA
TGTGCCATCAGTGAGTCTGGCGGGCGCTCCTACGAGCAGTACTTC
CAISESGGRSYEQYF
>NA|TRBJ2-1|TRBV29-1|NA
TGCAGCGTCCGTCTACCTGAGCAGTTCTTC
CSVRLPEQFF
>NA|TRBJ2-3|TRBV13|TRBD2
TGTGCCAGCAGCCCGGGACTAGCGGATTACACAGATACGCAGTATTTT
CASSPGLADYTDTQYF
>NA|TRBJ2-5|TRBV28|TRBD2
TGTGCCAGCAGTGGACGGGGGGTCCAAGAGACCCAGTACTTC
CASSGRGVQETQYF
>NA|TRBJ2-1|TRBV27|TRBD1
TGTGCCAGCAGTCTGACAGGGGCCTACAATGAGCAGTTCTTC
CASSLTGAYNEQFF
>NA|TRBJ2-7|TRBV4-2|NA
TGTGCCAGCAGCCCTCATATACAGAGTTACGAGCAGTACTTC
CASSPHIQSYEQYF
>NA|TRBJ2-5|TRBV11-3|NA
TGTGCCAGCAGCCGTGTCGGGAAGACGGAGACCCAGTACTTC
CASSRVGKTETQYF
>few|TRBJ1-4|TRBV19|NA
TGTGCCAGTAGTAAATACAGGGACCTATATGAAAAACTGTTTTTT
CASSKYRDLYEKLFF
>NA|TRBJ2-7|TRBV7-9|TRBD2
TGTGCCAGCAGCTCGCGAGGTAGCGGGAGCTCCCACGAGCAGTACTTC
CASSSRGSGSSHEQYF
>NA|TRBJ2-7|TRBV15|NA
TGTGCCACCAGCAGAGAATACTCGAGAGGGTCCTACGAGCAGTACTTC
CATSREYSRGSYEQYF
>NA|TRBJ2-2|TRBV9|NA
TGTGCCAGCAGCCCCGGGACTCCGGCATCCACCGGGGAGCTGTTTTTT
CASSPGTPASTGELFF
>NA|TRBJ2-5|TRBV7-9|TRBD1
TGTGCCAGCAGCTCTCTGAATCCGGGACAGAAAGAGACCCAGTACTTC
CASSSLNPGQKETQYF
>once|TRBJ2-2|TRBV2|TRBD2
TGTGCCAGCAGGACAGGACTAGCGGGGACCGGGGAGCTGTTTTTT
CASRTGLAGTGELFF
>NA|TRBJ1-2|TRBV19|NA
TGTGCCAGTAACCCAATCTTCCTGGGGGCGCACGGCTACACCTTC
CASNPIFLGAHGYTF
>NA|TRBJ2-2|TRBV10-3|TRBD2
TGTGCCATCAGTGAGGAGGGACTAGCGGGAGTCCGCACCGGGGAGCTGTTTTTT
CAISEEGLAGVRTGELFF
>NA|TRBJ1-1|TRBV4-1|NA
TGCGCCAGCGGACGTGGGGGGGAGAACACTGAAGCTTTCTTT
CASGRGGENTEAFF
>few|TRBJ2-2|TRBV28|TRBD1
TGTGCCAGCAGAGCAGGGGGTAACACCGGGGAGCTGTTTTTT
CASRAGGNTGELFF
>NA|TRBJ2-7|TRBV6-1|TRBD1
TGTGCCAGCACCCGGGACAGGGGCAACGGGCAGTACTTC
CASTRDRGNGQYF
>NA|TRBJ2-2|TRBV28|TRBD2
TGTGCCAGCGTTGCGGGGGAAGTATCCGGGGAGCTGTTTTTT
CASVAGEVSGELFF
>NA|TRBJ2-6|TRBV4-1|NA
TGCGCCAGCAGCCAAGGACAGAGCGCCAACGTCCTGACTTTC
CASSQGQSANVLTF
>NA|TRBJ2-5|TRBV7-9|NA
TGTGCCAGCAGCTTTCTAGGCGGGGAAAAAGAGACCCAGTACTTC
CASSFLGGEKETQYF
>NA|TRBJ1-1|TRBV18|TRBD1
TGTGCCAGCTCACTTTCACAGGGGGGTATGAACACTGAAGCTTTCTTT
CASSLSQGGMNTEAFF
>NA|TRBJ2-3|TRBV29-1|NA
TGCAGCGGGTTAACTAGGGGGAGGGGACCCGCAGATACGCAGTATTTT
CSGLTRGRGPADTQYF
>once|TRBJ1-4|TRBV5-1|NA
TGCGCCAGCGGGCCTCGGGGGGGCGAAGAGGAAAAACTGTTTTTT
CASGPRGGEEEKLFF
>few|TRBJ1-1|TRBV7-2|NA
TGTGCCAGCAGCCTGCACATGAACACTGAAGCTTTCTTT
CASSLHMNTEAFF
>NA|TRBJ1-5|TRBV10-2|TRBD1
TGCGCCAGCAGGGATCCTATCACAGGGGGCGCGGGCAATCAGCCCCAGCATTTT
CASRDPITGGAGNQPQHF
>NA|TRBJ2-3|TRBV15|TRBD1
TGTGCCACCAGCCTGAAAAAGGGACAGGGGGTCACAGATACGCAGTATTTT
CATSLKKGQGVTDTQYF
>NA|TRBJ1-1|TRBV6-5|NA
TGTGCCAGCACCAATGGCGGATCGAACACTGAAGCTTTCTTT
CASTNGGSNTEAFF
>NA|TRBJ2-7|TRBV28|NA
TGTGCCAGCAGTTTGGCACTCCCCACCTCGGGGCAGTACTTC
CASSLALPTSGQYF
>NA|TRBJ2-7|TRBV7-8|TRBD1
TGTGCCAGTTGCTATACAGGGGGTGGCGACGAGCAGTACTTC
CASCYTGGGDEQYF
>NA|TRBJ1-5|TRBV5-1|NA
TGCGCCAGCAGCTTGGAGGGGAGCAATCAGCCCCAGCATTTT
CASSLEGSNQPQHF
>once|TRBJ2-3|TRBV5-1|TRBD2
TGCGCCAGCAGCTTTTCTAGCGGGGGGGCCGCACTCGCAGATACGCAGTATTTT
CASSFSSGGAALADTQYF
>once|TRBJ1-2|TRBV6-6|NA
TGTGCCAGCAGTCAACCGACAGATAACTATGGCTACACCTTC
CASSQPTDNYGYTF
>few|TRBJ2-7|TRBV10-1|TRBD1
TGCGCCAGCAGCCAAGGGACAGAAGGAGGGTACTTC
CASSQGTEGGYF
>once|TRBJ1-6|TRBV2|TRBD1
TGTGCCAGCAGGGGACAGGTTCGGGATTCACCCCTCCACTTT
CASRGQVRDSPLHF
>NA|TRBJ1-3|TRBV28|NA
TGTGCCAGCAGTTTACGTCAGATCCTTGGAAACACCATATATTTT
CASSLRQILGNTIYF
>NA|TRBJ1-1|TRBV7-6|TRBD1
TGTGCCAGCAGCTTAGAATGGGCAGGGGGCACGGCTTTCTTT
CASSLEWAGGTAFF
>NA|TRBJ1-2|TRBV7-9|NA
TGTGCCAGCAGCAGTATCCCGGACAGACGTTATGGCTACACCTTC
CASSSIPDRRYGYTF
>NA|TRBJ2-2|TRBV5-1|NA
TGCGCCAGCACCACGGGACTGCCAAACACCGGGGAGCTGTTTTTT
CASTTGLPNTGELFF
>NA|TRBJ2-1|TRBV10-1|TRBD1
TGCGCCAGCAGTGCTAGACAGGGAGAGCAGTTCTTC
CASSARQGEQFF
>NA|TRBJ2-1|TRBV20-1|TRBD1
TGCAGTGCTAGTTTGGGACAGGTGCTCTTC
CSASLGQVLF
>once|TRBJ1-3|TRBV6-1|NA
TGTGCCAGCAGTAAAGTTCCTTTCGGCTCTGGAAACACCATATATTTT
CASSKVPFGSGNTIYF
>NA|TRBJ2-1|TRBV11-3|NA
TGTGCCAGCAGTGGGGGGAGGGGGGCCTACAATGAGCAGTTCTTC
CASSGGRGAYNEQFF
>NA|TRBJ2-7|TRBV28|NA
TGTGCCAGCAGTTCCTTAAGGACAGTATACGAGCAGTACTTC
CASSSLRTVYEQYF
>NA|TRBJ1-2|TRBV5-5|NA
TGTGCCAGCAGTAAGGGGAACTATGGCTACACCTTC
CASSKGNYGYTF
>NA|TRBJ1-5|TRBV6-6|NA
TGTGCCAGCAGTTACTGGGGCCAGCAGCCCCAGCATTTT
CASSYWGQQPQHF